These T cell receptor beta chains were read from a single sample in a study of CD8+ T cells in alopecia areata. Repertoires were generated with immunoSEQ multiplex PCR, while TCRdb's copy carries only in-frame clones and drops some. The top ten hold about 12% of the sample, which has 150,000 to 200,000 clones, roughly three fifths seen once. The specimen was CD8+ T cells sorted from blood, collected at week 24, from a patient treated with tofacitinib. Source of these receptors: a human donor with alopecia areata. Both conserved end residues are part of each CDR3. The order of the fields is CDR3 DNA, CDR3 protein, clone size, CDR3 length, J gene, V gene, D gene. D genes are given only for firm matches. Not all rows give a size; the values are once, few, many and, for expanded clones, a class.

cdr3_nt: TGTGCCAGCAGGAGGAGTTTCGGAATAAACATTCAGTACTTC
cdr3_aa: CASRRSFGINIQYF
clone_size: NA
cdr3_length: 14
j_call: TRBJ2-4
v_call: TRBV2
d_call: NA

cdr3_nt: TGCAGCGTTGTGGGACAGGGTGTTGAAGACTATGGCTACACCTTC
cdr3_aa: CSVVGQGVEDYGYTF
clone_size: once
cdr3_length: 15
j_call: TRBJ1-2
v_call: TRBV29-1
d_call: TRBD1

cdr3_nt: TGTGCCAGCATTCATGTGGAAGGGTCCACTGAAGCTTTCTTT
cdr3_aa: CASIHVEGSTEAFF
clone_size: NA
cdr3_length: 14
j_call: TRBJ1-1
v_call: TRBV6-6
d_call: NA

cdr3_nt: TGCAGCGTTTGGACTAGCTTTGGGCAGTACTTC
cdr3_aa: CSVWTSFGQYF
clone_size: few
cdr3_length: 11
j_call: TRBJ2-7
v_call: TRBV29-1
d_call: TRBD2

cdr3_nt: TGTGCCAGCAGTCCATTCGGGGGGTACGAGCAGTACTTC
cdr3_aa: CASSPFGGYEQYF
clone_size: NA
cdr3_length: 13
j_call: TRBJ2-7
v_call: TRBV27
d_call: TRBD2

cdr3_nt: TGCGCCAGCAGCCAAGAAGGAGGGAACACTGAAGCTTTCTTT
cdr3_aa: CASSQEGGNTEAFF
clone_size: NA
cdr3_length: 14
j_call: TRBJ1-1
v_call: TRBV4-1
d_call: NA

cdr3_nt: TGTGCCAGCAGTGATTTGGGTTGGACCGGGGAGCTGTTTTTT
cdr3_aa: CASSDLGWTGELFF
clone_size: few
cdr3_length: 14
j_call: TRBJ2-2
v_call: TRBV2
d_call: NA

cdr3_nt: TGCGCCAGCAGCCCTCTGGGGGGCGACACTGAAGCTTTCTTT
cdr3_aa: CASSPLGGDTEAFF
clone_size: NA
cdr3_length: 14
j_call: TRBJ1-1
v_call: TRBV5-1
d_call: NA

cdr3_nt: TGTGCCAGCAGCACCGGGACAGGCGGAGCCTACGAGCAGTACTTC
cdr3_aa: CASSTGTGGAYEQYF
clone_size: once
cdr3_length: 15
j_call: TRBJ2-7
v_call: TRBV9
d_call: TRBD1

cdr3_nt: TGTGCCAGCAGCAGGACAGGGGGCGATGGCTACACCTTC
cdr3_aa: CASSRTGGDGYTF
clone_size: NA
cdr3_length: 13
j_call: TRBJ1-2
v_call: TRBV6-5
d_call: TRBD1

cdr3_nt: TGCAGCGTTGAAGATCTTGGTGATGAGCAGTTCTTC
cdr3_aa: CSVEDLGDEQFF
clone_size: NA
cdr3_length: 12
j_call: TRBJ2-1
v_call: TRBV29-1
d_call: NA

cdr3_nt: TGTGCCAGCAGTTCCCGGACAGACACCCACACAGATACGCAGTATTTT
cdr3_aa: CASSSRTDTHTDTQYF
clone_size: NA
cdr3_length: 16
j_call: TRBJ2-3
v_call: TRBV13
d_call: NA

cdr3_nt: TGTGCCAGCAGCTTGGGGGGCCCAGGGCCTAGAGAACCCCAGCATTTT
cdr3_aa: CASSLGGPGPREPQHF
clone_size: NA
cdr3_length: 16
j_call: TRBJ1-5
v_call: TRBV5-6
d_call: NA

cdr3_nt: TGTGCCAGCAGCCGAGTACAGGGCTCCTACGAGCAGTACTTC
cdr3_aa: CASSRVQGSYEQYF
clone_size: NA
cdr3_length: 14
j_call: TRBJ2-7
v_call: TRBV5-8
d_call: NA

cdr3_nt: TGTGCCAGCAGTGATCCCGAGGCCAAAAACATTCAGTACTTC
cdr3_aa: CASSDPEAKNIQYF
clone_size: NA
cdr3_length: 14
j_call: TRBJ2-4
v_call: TRBV6-1
d_call: NA

cdr3_nt: TGTGCCACTAGACTATCGCTCGCCGGGGAGCTGTTTTTT
cdr3_aa: CATRLSLAGELFF
clone_size: few
cdr3_length: 13
j_call: TRBJ2-2
v_call: TRBV19
d_call: NA

cdr3_nt: TGTGCCACCAGCATACCGGGACAACTGAACACTGAAGCTTTCTTT
cdr3_aa: CATSIPGQLNTEAFF
clone_size: NA
cdr3_length: 15
j_call: TRBJ1-1
v_call: TRBV15
d_call: NA

cdr3_nt: TGTGCCAGCAGCTTAGCCCTTAGCGGACCTAACAATGAGCAGTTCTTC
cdr3_aa: CASSLALSGPNNEQFF
clone_size: NA
cdr3_length: 16
j_call: TRBJ2-1
v_call: TRBV11-3
d_call: NA

cdr3_nt: TGTGCCAGCAGTGACGGCGCGGGAGATTGGGTTAATGAGCAGTTCTTC
cdr3_aa: CASSDGAGDWVNEQFF
clone_size: NA
cdr3_length: 16
j_call: TRBJ2-1
v_call: TRBV25-1
d_call: TRBD2

cdr3_nt: TGTGCCAGCAGTTACTCCGGACAGTACCGGGAAAAACTGTTTTTT
cdr3_aa: CASSYSGQYREKLFF
clone_size: NA
cdr3_length: 15
j_call: TRBJ1-4
v_call: TRBV6-5
d_call: NA

cdr3_nt: TGTGCCAGCAGCGGGGCGGGCACAGGGAAATTTCGGCGGGACTATGGCTACACCTTC
cdr3_aa: CASSGAGTGKFRRDYGYTF
clone_size: NA
cdr3_length: 19
j_call: TRBJ1-2
v_call: TRBV7-9
d_call: NA

cdr3_nt: TGCAGCGTTGGTTATTTAGGCCTCATGAACACTGAAGCTTTCTTT
cdr3_aa: CSVGYLGLMNTEAFF
clone_size: few
cdr3_length: 15
j_call: TRBJ1-1
v_call: TRBV29-1
d_call: NA

cdr3_nt: TGTGCCATCACCGGAGATGGGGGGAATGATGGCTACACCTTC
cdr3_aa: CAITGDGGNDGYTF
clone_size: NA
cdr3_length: 14
j_call: TRBJ1-2
v_call: TRBV10-3
d_call: NA